The 25 T cell receptor beta chains reported below all come from one sample, sequenced in a study of T cell responses to AZD1222 COVID-19 vaccine. TCRdb keeps only in-frame clones here, not all; method: immunoSEQ multiplex PCR. The sample has 150,000 or so clones, around 90% seen once. The specimen was peripheral blood, collected on day 0 of AZD1222 vaccination. Every receptor here comes from an adult in good health.

Of note for this clone: The sample contains more than one DNA sequence encoding this CDR3. The CDR3 region has the DNA TGCGCCAGCAGCTTGAGCCTCAACACTGAAGCTTTCTTT. The encoded protein is CASSLSLNTEAFF. This rearrangement joins TRBV5-1 to TRBJ1-1; D gene uncertain. This CDR3 is 13 amino acids long. V was pared by 1 base and J by 2 bases, with 6 bases between. CDR1 SGHRS and CDR2 YFSETQ come from the germline V gene.

This sequence joins TRBV27 and TRBJ2-7, with 10 bases aligning to TRBD2. Germline V gene sequence: CDR1 MNHEY, CDR2 SMNVEV (reference sequence). The CDR3 has 15 residues. The V segment lost 5 bases and the J segment 2 bases; nucleotides outside the gene matches: 6. This CDR3 is CASSPHLAGAYEQYF. Written as DNA, the CDR3 is TGTGCCAGCAGTCCTCATCTAGCGGGGGCCTACGAGCAGTACTTC.

The chain is built from TRBV6-5 and TRBJ2-7; D unclear. The CDR3 length is 12 residues. The germline V gene has CDR1 MNHEY and CDR2 SVGAGI. The V and J ends lost 6 bases and 4 bases respectively, with 10 bases between them. The CDR3, as DNA: TGTGCCAGCAGGTCAAGGGTTTACGAGCAGTACTTC. Protein: CASRSRVYEQYF.

The chain uses TRBV21-1 and TRBJ1-2. TRBV21-1 is shown as a pseudogene. The CDR3 covers 14 residues. The CDR3 DNA reads as TGTGCCAGCAGCGAGAGTGCGTCCCGTTATGGCTACACCTTC. Encoded protein: CASSESASRYGYTF.

Only one count was recorded for this clone. The genes are TRBV11-3 and TRBJ1-1; D remains unclear. The CDR3 runs to 15 residues. V dropped 5 bases and J dropped 1 base, with 14 bases sitting between them. Germline V gene data show CDR1 as SGHNT and CDR2 as YENEEA. The DNA for the CDR3 is TGTGCCAGCAGCCCCTCTTGGCCTGAGAACACTGAAGCTTTCTTT. Residues: CASSPSWPENTEAFF.

Remarks on this clone: One junction end does not reproduce the germline sequence, and a read error may be involved. The rearrangement joins TRBV7-2 to TRBJ2-6; 7 bases align to TRBD1. The CDR3 consists of 13 residues. Germline CDR1 reads SGHTA; CDR2 reads FQGNSA. CDR3: CASSLTGVNVLTF. Written as DNA, the CDR3 is TGTGCCAGCAGCCTAACAGGGGTCAACGTCCTGACTTTC.

The chain links TRBV19 to TRBJ1-1; a weak D match, TRBD1 (5 bases). Germline V gives CDR1 LNHDA, CDR2 SQIVND (reference sequence). Deletions cut 2 bases from V and 1 base from J, with 20 bases between. This CDR3 is 18 amino acids long. CDR3 sequence reads: CASSISPHRQSTNTEAFF. CDR3 coding DNA: TGTGCCAGTAGTATATCGCCCCACCGACAGTCTACGAACACTGAAGCTTTCTTT. The full variable domain, in which reference TRBV19 and TRBJ1-1 provide the parts outside the CDR3, is DGGITQSPKYLFRKEGQNVTLSCEQNLNHDAMYWYRQDPGQGLRLIYYSQIVNDFQKGDIAEGYSVSREKKESFPLTVTSAQKNPTAFYLCASSISPHRQSTNTEAFFGQGTRLTVV.

The table lists this clone with a few counts. The chain employs TRBV6-2 or TRBV6-3 and TRBJ2-7; D remains unclear. Trimming stripped 5 bases from V and 2 bases from J, with 10 bases between. The CDR3 has 13 amino acids. Germline CDR1 and CDR2: MNHEY and SVGEGT. CDR3 sequence (DNA): TGTGCCAGCAGTACCCTCAGTCCCTACGAGCAGTACTTC. It codes for CASSTLSPYEQYF.

This clone appeared a single time. At one end the junction does not follow the germline gene, possibly because of a read error. This chain uses TRBV10-3 with TRBJ2-7; the D is unclear. Germline V gene data show CDR1 as ENHRY and CDR2 as SYGVKD. The CDR3 is 13 amino acids. This CDR3 reads CAISKGQKNEQCF. CDR3 nucleotides: TGTGCCATCAGTAAGGGCCAAAAGAACGAGCAGTGCTTC.

The chain combines TRBV5-4 with TRBJ2-7, with 8 bases that match TRBD1. The CDR3 is 18 residues long. Trimming cost V 3 bases and J 7 bases; bases outside gene matches: 21. Germline V gives CDR1 SGHNT, CDR2 YYREEE (reference sequence). The CDR3 loop is CASSSGGADLVFPAEQYF. In DNA, the CDR3 is TGTGCCAGCAGCTCAGGGGGCGCTGATTTGGTTTTCCCCGCGGAGCAGTACTTC. The entire variable domain, with the rest obtained from reference TRBV5-4 and TRBJ2-7, is as follows: ETGVTQSPTHLIKTRGQQVTLRCSSQSGHNTVSWYQQALGQGPQFIFQYYREEENGRGNFPPRFSGLQFPNYSSELNVNALELDDSALYLCASSSGGADLVFPAEQYFGPGTRLTVT.

The chain is built from TRBV19 and TRBJ2-5, with D perhaps TRBD2 (6 bases). Per germline, CDR1 LNHDA and CDR2 SQIVND (reference sequence). The CDR3 is 14 amino acids. Trimming took 4 bases from V and 2 from J, leaving 11 bases between them. The chain's CDR3 is CASSRSGLQETQYF. The CDR3 nucleotides are TGTGCCAGTAGTAGGAGCGGGCTACAAGAGACCCAGTACTTC.

The chain couples TRBV7-2 to TRBJ2-1; 9 bases are a match to TRBD2. J was trimmed by 7 bases and V by 0 bases; bases with no gene match: 4. Germline V gene sequence: CDR1 SGHTA, CDR2 FQGNSA. The CDR3 covers 15 residues. CDR3 in amino acids: CASSLAPSGVNEQFF. In DNA, the CDR3 is TGTGCCAGCAGCTTAGCCCCTAGCGGGGTAAATGAGCAGTTCTTC.

This chain connects TRBV25-1 to TRBJ1-6; TRBD1 matches 10 bases. The V and J ends lost 5 bases and 6 bases, in that order; junction bases with no gene match: 7. The CDR3 consists of 16 residues. Germline CDR1 is MGHDK and CDR2 is SYGVNS. CDR3 protein: CASSYLDRGPNSPLHF. The CDR3 DNA reads as TGTGCCAGCAGTTATCTAGACAGGGGGCCTAATTCACCCCTCCACTTT.

This chain connects TRBV15 to TRBJ1-4; D is undetermined. V lost 1 base, J lost 6 bases, and 9 bases lay in between. The CDR3 is 14 amino acids. Germline V gene sequence: CDR1 LNHNV, CDR2 YYDKDF (reference sequence). CDR3 DNA sequence: TGTGCCACCAGCAGAGGCCATGGGGATGAAAAACTGTTTTTT. Its translation is CATSRGHGDEKLFF.

The CDR3 sequence: CASSQDLFGGTYEQYF. The DNA for the CDR3 is TGCGCCAGCAGCCAAGATCTTTTCGGCGGTACCTACGAGCAGTACTTC. This chain links TRBV4-3 with TRBJ2-7; D is unresolved. Trimming pared 0 bases from V and 2 bases from J, leaving 14 bases between. The CDR3 extends over 16 amino acids. Germline values: CDR1 LGHNA, CDR2 YSLEER.

CDR3 amino acids: CASSLTTGSQDYTF. The CDR3 nucleotides read TGTGCCAGCAGCTTGACAACCGGGTCCCAAGACTACACCTTC. This sequence joins TRBV11-1 and TRBJ1-2; D is unclear. CDR1 is SGHAT and CDR2 is FQDESV in the germline V gene (reference sequence). V was pared by 3 bases and J by 10 bases, with 18 bases between. This CDR3 has 14 residues.

V usage is TRBV28 and J usage is TRBJ1-1; no clear D. The CDR3 runs to 14 residues. Trimming removed 8 bases at V and 0 bases at J, with 13 bases between. The germline CDR1 and CDR2 sequences are MDHEN and SYDVKM. In DNA form, the CDR3 reads TGTGCCAGCTTCTCCTGGGTGATGAACACTGAAGCTTTCTTT. It yields the protein CASFSWVMNTEAFF.

This sequence joins TRBV27 and TRBJ1-1; D is uncertain. This CDR3 comprises 14 residues. The V gene's germline CDR1 is MNHEY and CDR2 SMNVEV (reference sequence). V was cut by 5 bases and J by 1 base, with 11 bases left in between. CDR3 residues: CASSAPGRNTEAFF. In nucleotides, the CDR3 is TGTGCCAGCAGTGCTCCTGGGAGGAACACTGAAGCTTTCTTT.

The chain carries TRBV19 and TRBJ2-2; 7 nucleotides match TRBD1. Germline assignment: CDR1 LNHDA and CDR2 SQIVND (reference sequence). V was clipped by 9 bases and J by 6 bases; unmatched bases: 7. This CDR3 region has 13 residues. The CDR3 is CARTGLGAGELFF. The DNA of the CDR3 is TGTGCCAGGACAGGGTTAGGGGCCGGGGAGCTGTTTTTT.

The chain combines TRBV5-1 with TRBJ2-3, with no clear D. Trimming shortened V by 4 bases and J by 6 bases, and 12 bases separated the two germline ends. Germline CDR1 and CDR2: SGHRS and YFSETQ. The length of the CDR3 is 13 residues. CDR3 amino acids: CASSPYLRDTQYF. In DNA, the CDR3 is TGCGCCAGCAGCCCATACCTTAGGGATACGCAGTATTTT. Full variable domain (missing parts from reference TRBV5-1 and TRBJ2-3): KAGVTQTPRYLIKTRGQQVTLSCSPISGHRSVSWYQQTPGQGLQFLFEYFSETQRNKGNFPGRFSGRQFSNSRSEMNVSTLELGDSALYLCASSPYLRDTQYFGPGTRLTVL.

V usage is TRBV15 and J usage is TRBJ1-6; 8 bases line up with TRBD1. The CDR3 loop spans 18 amino acids. CDR1 is LNHNV, CDR2 YYDKDF, per germline (reference sequence). Unmatched junction bases numbered 9, after V lost 1 base and J lost 4 bases. CDR3 DNA sequence: TGTGCCACCAGCAGAGGGCTCGACAGGGGATTTTATAATTCACCCCTCCACTTT. Translation: CATSRGLDRGFYNSPLHF.

This rearrangement joins TRBV2 to TRBJ1-6; D unclear. In germline, CDR1 is SNHLY, CDR2 FYNNEI. The CDR3 has 14 residues. Deletions cut 2 bases from V and 8 bases from J, with 10 bases between. The CDR3 here is CASSELGTDSPLHF. The CDR3 nucleotides read TGTGCCAGCAGTGAATTGGGTACCGATTCACCCCTCCACTTT.

V usage is TRBV4-3 and J usage is TRBJ2-1; the D is unclear. Per the germline V gene, CDR1 is LGHNA and CDR2 is YSLEER. Trimming removed 0 bases from V and 0 bases from J, with 6 bases in between. This CDR3 region has 15 residues. CDR3 coding DNA: TGCGCCAGCAGCCAAGACCTAGGCTCCTACAATGAGCAGTTCTTC. Translating gives CASSQDLGSYNEQFF.

This clone was observed a handful of times. The chain employs TRBV4-2 and TRBJ1-2, with D possibly being TRBD1 (5 bases). V lost 1 base to trimming and J lost 1 base, with 13 bases between them. The germline CDR1 and CDR2 sequences are LGHNA and YNFKEQ. This CDR3 contains 16 residues. Written as DNA, the CDR3 is TGTGCCAGCAGCCAAGTCAGGGTAGGAGGTAACTATGGCTACACCTTC. It is translated as CASSQVRVGGNYGYTF.

Notes on this clone: A junction boundary mismatches the germline segment, possibly from a read error. This chain connects TRBV7-9 to TRBJ1-6; no clear D. This CDR3 has 14 amino acids. Germline CDR1 SEHNR, CDR2 FQNEAQ (reference sequence). CDR3 sequence: CASSFGPSNSPLHF. CDR3 in DNA: TGTGCCAGCAGTTTCGGACCGAGCAATTCACCTCTCCACTTT.